The next 10 T cell receptor beta chains were all read from a single sample in a study of beta chain features in type 1 diabetes. Reverse transcription of all isolated RNA meant that expressed TCRB transcripts were sequenced. Only in-frame clones appear in the TCRdb table, and some are missing; sequencing was by immunoSEQ multiplex PCR. The table has approximately 58,000 clones, roughly 63% seen once; the top ten hold 0.29%. Their target antigens are unknown. Overall study results and limits: Shorter TCRB CDR3s, moderately but significantly so, marked every one of the four CD4+ subsets in Type 1 diabetes patients.

The sample was stem cell memory CD4+ T cells from blood. These receptor sequences come from a woman aged 30 to 39 with type 1 diabetes.

There are a few counts of this clone. The J gene is TRBJ1-2, the V gene TRBV7-3; 9 bases are shared with TRBD1. This CDR3 has 15 residues. V shed 2 bases and J 9 bases; nucleotides not matched to a gene: 10. Germline V gives CDR1 SGHTA, CDR2 FQGTGA. In nucleotides, the CDR3 is TGTGCCAGCAGCTTAGAAGTGGGGGACAGGGCGAGCTACACCTTC. This translates into CASSLEVGDRASYTF.

The chain couples TRBV27 to TRBJ1-2; 10 bases align to TRBD1. Germline CDR1 is MNHEY and CDR2 is SMNVEV (reference sequence). The CDR3 has 14 amino acids. V was pared by 4 bases and J by 5 bases, with 4 bases of the junction left unmatched. In DNA, the CDR3 is TGTGCCAGCAGTTCCGGGACAGGGGCTTATGGCTACACCTTC. It specifies CASSSGTGAYGYTF.

The chain recombines TRBV28 with TRBJ1-2, with 10 positions matching TRBD1. Germline assignment: CDR1 MDHEN and CDR2 SYDVKM. There are 15 residues in the CDR3. The V gene end was trimmed by 5 bases and the J gene end by 4 bases; junction bases not matched to a gene: 7. The CDR3 DNA is TGTGCCAGCAGTACAACCGGGACAGGGGCCTATGGCTACACCTTC. It codes for CASSTTGTGAYGYTF.

The chain links TRBV7-9 to TRBJ1-1; 8 positions agree with TRBD1. V dropped 5 bases and J dropped 4; count of bases not matched to a gene: 6. The germline gives CDR1 SEHNR, CDR2 FQNEAQ (reference sequence). This CDR3 is 14 amino acids long. Here the CDR3 reads CASSIGQGSTEAFF. CDR3 nucleotide sequence: TGTGCCAGCAGCATTGGACAGGGAAGCACTGAAGCTTTCTTT. Drawing the rest from reference TRBV7-9 and TRBJ1-1, the complete variable domain is DTGVSQNPRHKITKRGQNVTFRCDPISEHNRLYWYRQTLGQGPEFLTYFQNEAQLEKSRLLSDRFSAERPKGSFSTLEIQRTEQGDSAMYLCASSIGQGSTEAFFGQGTRLTVV.

The chain employs TRBV25-1 and TRBJ1-4; D unclear. Deletions cut 2 bases from V and 4 bases from J, with 11 bases between. CDR3 length: 15 amino acids. Germline V gives CDR1 MGHDK, CDR2 SYGVNS. The chain's CDR3 is CASSESAVLNEKLFF. The CDR3 bases are TGTGCCAGCAGTGAAAGTGCGGTGCTTAATGAAAAACTGTTTTTT. Based on the CDR3 plus reference TRBV25-1 and TRBJ1-4, the full variable domain is EADIYQTPRYLVIGTGKKITLECSQTMGHDKMYWYQQDPGMELHLIHYSYGVNSTEKGDLSSESTVSRIRTEHFPLTLESARPSHTSQYLCASSESAVLNEKLFFGSGTQLSVL.

The V call is TRBV7-9, the J call TRBJ2-4, with 10 bases matching TRBD1. The CDR3 contains 15 residues. V trimming: 5 bases; J trimming: 9 bases; junction bases outside the gene matches: 10. The germline V gene encodes CDR1 SEHNR and CDR2 FQNEAQ (reference sequence). CDR3 sequence reads: CASSPLGGQGSIQYF. CDR3 DNA: TGTGCCAGCAGCCCCCTTGGGGGACAGGGGAGCATTCAGTACTTC.

This clone was detected a few times. CDR3 region: CASSQDRASGRRLGTQYF. The CDR3 nucleotides read TGCGCCAGCAGCCAAGATCGGGCTAGCGGGAGGAGGTTGGGGACCCAGTACTTC. The chain joins TRBV4-1 to TRBJ2-5; 11 positions agree with TRBD2. Germline V lookup: CDR1 MGHRA, CDR2 YSYEKL. The CDR3 covers 18 residues. V trimming: 0 bases; J trimming: 7 bases; junction bases outside the gene matches: 13.

This clone has more than one count but fewer than ten. This chain uses TRBV25-1 with TRBJ1-1, with TRBD1 matching over 10 bases. CDR3 length: 15 amino acids. V trimming: 3 bases; J trimming: 3 bases; junction bases outside the gene matches: 4. Germline V gene sequence: CDR1 MGHDK, CDR2 SYGVNS. The DNA for the CDR3 is TGTGCCAGCAGTGACCCCGGGACAGGGGACACTGAAGCTTTCTTT. Amino acids: CASSDPGTGDTEAFF. Supplemented by reference TRBV25-1 and TRBJ1-1, the full variable domain reads EADIYQTPRYLVIGTGKKITLECSQTMGHDKMYWYQQDPGMELHLIHYSYGVNSTEKGDLSSESTVSRIRTEHFPLTLESARPSHTSQYLCASSDPGTGDTEAFFGQGTRLTVV.

Only a few counts were recorded for this clone. The CDR3 region is CSVGSGGLSNEQFF. DNA of the CDR3: TGCAGCGTTGGAAGCGGGGGATTAAGCAATGAGCAGTTCTTC. The chain has TRBV29-1 and TRBJ2-1; TRBD2 matches 8 bases. Trimming cost V 4 bases and J 6 bases; bases outside gene matches: 8. The CDR3 totals 14 residues. The germline CDR1 and CDR2 sequences are SQVTM and ANQGSEA.

CDR3 bases: TGCGCCAGCAGCTTCCTAGCGGGTCTGGGGGATACGCAGTATTTT. It specifies CASSFLAGLGDTQYF. The chain combines TRBV5-1 with TRBJ2-3, with TRBD2 matching 8 bases. CDR3 length: 15 amino acids. Germline lookup yields CDR1 SGHRS and CDR2 YFSETQ. The J segment lost 6 bases and the V segment lost 2 bases, leaving 8 bases of the junction unmatched.